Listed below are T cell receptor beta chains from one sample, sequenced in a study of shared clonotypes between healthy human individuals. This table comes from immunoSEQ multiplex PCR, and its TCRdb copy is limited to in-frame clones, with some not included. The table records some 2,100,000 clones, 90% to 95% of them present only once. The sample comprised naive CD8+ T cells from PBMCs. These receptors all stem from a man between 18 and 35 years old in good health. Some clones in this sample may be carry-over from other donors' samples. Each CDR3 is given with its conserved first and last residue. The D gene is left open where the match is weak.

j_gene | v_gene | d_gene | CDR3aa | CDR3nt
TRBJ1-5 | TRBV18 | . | CASSPGQDGNQPQHF | TGTGCCAGCTCACCGGGGCAGGATGGGAATCAGCCCCAGCATTTT
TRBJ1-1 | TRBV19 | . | CASSIGGADTEAFF | TGTGCCAGTAGTATCGGGGGGGCCGACACTGAAGCTTTCTTT
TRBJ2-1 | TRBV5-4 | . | CASSLGGHPFF | TGTGCCAGCAGCTTGGGGGGTCACCCGTTCTTC
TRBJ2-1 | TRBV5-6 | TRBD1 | CASSLGTGGRGYNEQFF | TGTGCCAGCAGCTTGGGGACAGGGGGCCGGGGCTACAATGAGCAGTTCTTC
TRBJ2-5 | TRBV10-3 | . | CAISESLLSAETQYF | TGTGCCATCAGTGAGTCCCTCCTTAGCGCCGAGACCCAGTACTTC
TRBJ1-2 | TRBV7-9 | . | CASSLGLTPVYGYTF | TGTGCCAGCAGCTTAGGTCTAACCCCCGTATATGGCTACACCTTC
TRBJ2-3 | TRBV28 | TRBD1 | CASSLPGTGGSDTQYF | TGTGCCAGCAGTTTACCTGGGACAGGGGGATCGGATACGCAGTATTTT
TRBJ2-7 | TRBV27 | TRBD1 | CASSPSPGTGLYEQYF | TGTGCCAGCAGTCCCTCCCCCGGGACAGGGCTCTACGAGCAGTACTTC
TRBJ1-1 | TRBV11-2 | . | CASSLTRRFTEAFF | TGTGCCAGCAGCCTCACGAGACGGTTCACTGAAGCTTTCTTT
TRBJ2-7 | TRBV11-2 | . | CASLDVDRAYEQYF | TGTGCCAGCTTGGATGTAGACAGAGCCTACGAGCAGTACTTC
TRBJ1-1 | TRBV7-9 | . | CASRPPGRLAEAFF | TGTGCCAGCAGACCCCCGGGACGCCTCGCTGAAGCTTTCTTT
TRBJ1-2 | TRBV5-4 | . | CASSLAGRGANYGYTF | TGTGCCAGCAGCTTGGCGGGCAGGGGAGCTAACTATGGCTACACCTTC
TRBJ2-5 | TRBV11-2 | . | CASSLSATYSRSTQYF | TGTGCCAGCAGCCTTAGCGCTACTTATTCCCGGAGCACCCAGTACTTC
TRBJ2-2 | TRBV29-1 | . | CSVELVEGFNTGELFF | TGCAGCGTTGAACTGGTAGAGGGTTTCAACACCGGGGAGCTGTTTTTT
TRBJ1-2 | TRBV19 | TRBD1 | CASSMDRIYYTF | TGTGCCAGTAGTATGGACAGGATCTACTACACCTTC
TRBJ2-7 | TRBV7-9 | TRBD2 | CASSSPGTSGSYEQYF | TGTGCCAGCAGCTCCCCCGGGACTAGCGGGAGCTACGAGCAGTACTTC
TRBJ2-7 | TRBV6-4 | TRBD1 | CASSQDRGNNEQYF | TGTGCCAGCAGCCAAGACAGGGGCAACAACGAGCAGTACTTC
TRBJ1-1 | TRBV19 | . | CASSISLNTEAFF | TGTGCCAGTAGTATATCTCTGAACACTGAAGCTTTCTTT
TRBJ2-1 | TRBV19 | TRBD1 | CASSISRTGHGEQFF | TGTGCCAGTAGTATTAGCCGGACAGGGCATGGTGAGCAGTTCTTC
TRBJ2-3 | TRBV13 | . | CASGRTDFTDTQYF | TGTGCCAGCGGGAGGACGGACTTCACAGATACGCAGTATTTT
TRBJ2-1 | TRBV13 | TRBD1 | CASSSGTGNYNEQFF | TGTGCCAGCAGCTCGGGGACAGGGAACTACAATGAGCAGTTCTTC
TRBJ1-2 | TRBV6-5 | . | CASSETGYGYTF | TGTGCCAGCAGTGAGACAGGATATGGCTACACCTTC